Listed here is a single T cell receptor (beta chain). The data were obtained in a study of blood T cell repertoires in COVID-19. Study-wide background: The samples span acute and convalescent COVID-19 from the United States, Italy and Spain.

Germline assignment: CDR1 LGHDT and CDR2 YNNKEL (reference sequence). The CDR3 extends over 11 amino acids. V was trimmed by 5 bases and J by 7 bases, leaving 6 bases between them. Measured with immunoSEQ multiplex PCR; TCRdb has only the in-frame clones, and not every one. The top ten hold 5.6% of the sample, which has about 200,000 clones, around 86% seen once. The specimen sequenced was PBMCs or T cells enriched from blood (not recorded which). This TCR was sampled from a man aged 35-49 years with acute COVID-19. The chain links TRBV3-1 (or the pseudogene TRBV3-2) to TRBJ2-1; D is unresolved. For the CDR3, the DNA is TGTGCCAGCAGCATCAGGAATGAGCAGTTCTTC. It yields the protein CASSIRNEQFF.